This TCR beta chain appears in the sequencing data of a study of blood T cells in healthy people across ages. The second PCR ran about 6 to 12 cycles with a sample-barcoded 5' primer and J-beta primers. TCRdb passed the 5' RACE reads through MiXCR, listing each CDR3 protein once. The repertoire has about 900,000 distinct CDR3 sequences, 60% to 80% of them found once; the top ten carry about 27%. This clonotype was sampled from a man aged 25-45 years in good health. Sequencing input: blood.

The CDR3 is CASSSPSGGARSDTQYF. DNA of the CDR3: TGTGCCAGCAGCTCCCCTAGCGGGGGGGCCCGCTCAGATACGCAGTATTTT. The chain has TRBV7-3 and TRBJ2-3; 12 bases are shared with TRBD2. This CDR3 spans 17 amino acids. V gave up 4 bases and J gave up 4 bases; unmatched junction bases: 9. Germline V gene lookup returns CDR1 SGHTA and CDR2 FQGTGA.